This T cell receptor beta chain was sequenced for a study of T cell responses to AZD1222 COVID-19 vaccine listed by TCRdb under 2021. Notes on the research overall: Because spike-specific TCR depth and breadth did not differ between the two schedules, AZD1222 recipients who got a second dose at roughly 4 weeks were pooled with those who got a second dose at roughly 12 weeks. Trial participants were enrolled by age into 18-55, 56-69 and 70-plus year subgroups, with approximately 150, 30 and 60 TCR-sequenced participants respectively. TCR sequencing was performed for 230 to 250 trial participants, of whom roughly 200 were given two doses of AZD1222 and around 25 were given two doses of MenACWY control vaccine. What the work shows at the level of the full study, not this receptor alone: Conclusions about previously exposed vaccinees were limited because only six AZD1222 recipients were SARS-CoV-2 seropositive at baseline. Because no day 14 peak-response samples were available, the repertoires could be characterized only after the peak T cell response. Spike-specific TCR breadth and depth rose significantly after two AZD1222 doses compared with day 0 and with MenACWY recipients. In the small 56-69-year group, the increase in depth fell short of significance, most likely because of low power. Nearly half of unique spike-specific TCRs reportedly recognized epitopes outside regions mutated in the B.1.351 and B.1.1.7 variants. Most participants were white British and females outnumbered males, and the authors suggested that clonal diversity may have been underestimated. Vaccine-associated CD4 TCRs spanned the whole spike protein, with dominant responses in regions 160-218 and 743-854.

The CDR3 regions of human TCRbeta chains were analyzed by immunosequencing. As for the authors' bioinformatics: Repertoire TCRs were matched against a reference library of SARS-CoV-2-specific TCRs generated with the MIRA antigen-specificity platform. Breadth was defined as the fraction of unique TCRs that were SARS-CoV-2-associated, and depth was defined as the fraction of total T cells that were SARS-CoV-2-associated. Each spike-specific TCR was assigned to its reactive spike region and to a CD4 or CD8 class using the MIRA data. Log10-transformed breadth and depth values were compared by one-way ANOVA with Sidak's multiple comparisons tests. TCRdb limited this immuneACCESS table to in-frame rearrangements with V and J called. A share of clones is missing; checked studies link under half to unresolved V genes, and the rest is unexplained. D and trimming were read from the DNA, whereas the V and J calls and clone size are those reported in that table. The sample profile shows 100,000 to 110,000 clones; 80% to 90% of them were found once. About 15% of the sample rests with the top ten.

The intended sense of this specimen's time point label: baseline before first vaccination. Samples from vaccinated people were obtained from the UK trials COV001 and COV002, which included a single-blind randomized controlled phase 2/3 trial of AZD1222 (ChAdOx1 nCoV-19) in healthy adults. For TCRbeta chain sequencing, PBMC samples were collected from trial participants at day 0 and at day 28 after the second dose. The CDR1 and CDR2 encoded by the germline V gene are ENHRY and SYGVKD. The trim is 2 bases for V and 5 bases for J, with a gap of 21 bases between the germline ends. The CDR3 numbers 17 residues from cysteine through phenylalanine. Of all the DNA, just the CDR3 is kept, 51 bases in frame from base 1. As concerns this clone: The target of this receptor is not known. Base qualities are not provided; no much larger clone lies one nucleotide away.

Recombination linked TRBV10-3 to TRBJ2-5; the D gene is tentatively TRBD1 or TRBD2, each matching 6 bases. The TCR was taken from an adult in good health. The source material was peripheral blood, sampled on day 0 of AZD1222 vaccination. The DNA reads TGTGCCATCAGTGAGCAGGGGAGGACGAGGGTCACGGAGACCCAGTACTTC. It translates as CAISEQGRTRVTETQYF.